The 5 T cell receptor beta chains in this list originate from one sample, sequenced in a study of cytomegalovirus exposure and HLA in healthy donors. Profiled with immunoSEQ multiplex PCR; TCRdb holds only in-frame clones, not every one. This table holds 110,000 to 150,000 clones, approximately 90% found once. Sample: PBMCs. All receptors derive from a woman aged 25 to 39 in good health and CMV-seropositive.

V usage is TRBV6-1 and J usage is TRBJ2-3; 9 bases map to TRBD1. This CDR3 contains 15 residues. Losses at the gene ends were 7 bases for V and 3 bases for J; bases not matched to a gene: 8. Germline V lookup: CDR1 MNHNS, CDR2 SASEGT. The CDR3 region is CASTKGQGFTDTQYF. The CDR3 DNA reads TGTGCCAGCACTAAGGGACAGGGATTTACAGATACGCAGTATTTT.

The gene calls are TRBV6-6 and TRBJ2-7; D possibly corresponds to TRBD2 (5 bases). The V end lost 4 bases, the J end lost 5 bases, and 12 bases lay between the germline ends. The length of the CDR3 is 13 residues. Germline assignment: CDR1 MNHNY and CDR2 SVGAGI (reference sequence). In nucleotides, the CDR3 is TGTGCCAGCAGTTCACGCGGGTTCGACGAGCAGTACTTC. It encodes CASSSRGFDEQYF.

The V call is TRBV28, the J call TRBJ2-1; D remains ambiguous. From germline, CDR1 is MDHEN and CDR2 SYDVKM. The CDR3 runs 14 residues. The V end was cut by 1 base, the J end by 5 bases, with 9 bases between. CDR3 in amino acids: CASSLLLTDNEQFF. The DNA for the CDR3 is TGTGCCAGCAGTTTATTACTAACTGACAATGAGCAGTTCTTC.

The chain is built from TRBV7-9 and TRBJ2-1; 7 positions agree with TRBD2. This CDR3 comprises 15 residues. With 5 bases clipped from V and 2 bases from J, the junction kept 6 bases outside the gene matches. The germline CDR1 and CDR2 sequences are SEHNR and FQNEAQ (reference sequence). The CDR3 spells CASSPSAGAYNEQFF. The CDR3 DNA follows: TGTGCCAGCAGCCCCTCGGCGGGGGCCTACAATGAGCAGTTCTTC.

This chain uses TRBV18 with TRBJ1-4; no firm D call. Trimming took 3 bases from V and 3 from J, leaving 8 bases between them. This CDR3 contains 14 residues. The germline V gene encodes CDR1 KGHSH and CDR2 LQKENI. The CDR3 DNA is TGTGCCAGCTCACCCGGGTCATCTAATGAAAAACTGTTTTTT. Translating it yields CASSPGSSNEKLFF.